This record covers a single TCR beta chain. Its antigen is not identified. The sample comes from a study of T cells in narcolepsy. V was clipped by 6 bases and J by 3 bases, with 8 bases between them. There are 13 residues in the CDR3. Germline V gives CDR1 LNHDA, CDR2 SQIVND (reference sequence). Some clones are missing from TCRdb's copy, which holds only in-frame ones; the method was immunoSEQ multiplex PCR. The profile shows tens of thousands of clones, around 80% of them singletons. Study-level findings and limits: HCRT-specific and TRIB2-specific autoreactive clonotypes appeared among same-patient CSF and blood CD4+ clonotypes.

The chain combines TRBV19 with TRBJ2-2, with D unclear. This receptor was identified in a human donor with narcolepsy. Sequencing used CD45RA- memory CD4+ T cells from PBMCs. In nucleotides, the CDR3 is TGTGCCAGTAGACCCCTGCACACCGGGGAGCTGTTTTTT. It codes for CASRPLHTGELFF.